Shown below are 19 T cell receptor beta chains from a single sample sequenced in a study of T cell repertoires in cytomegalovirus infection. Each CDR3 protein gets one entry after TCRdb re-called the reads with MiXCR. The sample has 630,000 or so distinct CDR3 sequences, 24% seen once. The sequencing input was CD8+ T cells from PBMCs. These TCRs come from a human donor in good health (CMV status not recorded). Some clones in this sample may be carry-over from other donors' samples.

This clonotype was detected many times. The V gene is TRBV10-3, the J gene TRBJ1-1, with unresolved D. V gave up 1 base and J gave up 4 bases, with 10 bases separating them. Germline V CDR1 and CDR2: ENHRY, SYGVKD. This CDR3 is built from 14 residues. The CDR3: CAISELGYGTEAFF. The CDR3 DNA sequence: TGTGCCATCAGTGAGTTAGGGTACGGCACTGAAGCTTTCTTT.

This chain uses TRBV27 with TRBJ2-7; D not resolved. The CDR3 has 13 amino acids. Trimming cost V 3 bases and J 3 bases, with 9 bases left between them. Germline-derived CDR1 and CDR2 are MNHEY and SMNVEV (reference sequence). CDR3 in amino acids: CASSFGVGYEQYF. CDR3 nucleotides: TGTGCCAGCAGTTTTGGTGTCGGCTACGAGCAGTACTTC.

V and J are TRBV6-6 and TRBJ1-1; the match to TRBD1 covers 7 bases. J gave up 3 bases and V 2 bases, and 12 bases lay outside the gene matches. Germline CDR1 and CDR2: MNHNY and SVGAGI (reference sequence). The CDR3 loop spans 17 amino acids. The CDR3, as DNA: TGTGCCAGCAGTTACCCCAGGGGGAGGGATTGGGACACTGAAGCTTTCTTT. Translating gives CASSYPRGRDWDTEAFF.

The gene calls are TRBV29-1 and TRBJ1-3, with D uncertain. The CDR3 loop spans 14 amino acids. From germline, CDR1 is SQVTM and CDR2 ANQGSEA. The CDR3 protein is CSIAAGSSGNTIYF. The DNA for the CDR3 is TGCTCAATTGCCGCTGGGTCCTCTGGAAACACCATATATTTT. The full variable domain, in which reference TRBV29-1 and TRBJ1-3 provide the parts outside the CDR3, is SAVISQKPSRDICQRGTSLTIQCQVDSQVTMMFWYRQQPGQSLTLIATANQGSEATYESGFVIDKFPISRPNLTFSTLTVSNMSPEDSSIYLCSIAAGSSGNTIYFGEGSWLTVV.

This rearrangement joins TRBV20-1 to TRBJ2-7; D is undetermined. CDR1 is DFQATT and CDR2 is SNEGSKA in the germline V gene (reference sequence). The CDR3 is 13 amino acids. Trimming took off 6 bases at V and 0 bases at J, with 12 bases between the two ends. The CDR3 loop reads CSANGRTSYEQYF. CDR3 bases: TGCAGTGCCAATGGACGGACCTCCTACGAGCAGTACTTC.

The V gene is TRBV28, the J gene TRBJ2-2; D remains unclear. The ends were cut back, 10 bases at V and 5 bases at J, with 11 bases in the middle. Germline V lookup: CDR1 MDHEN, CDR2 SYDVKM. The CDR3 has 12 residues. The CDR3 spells CATRDATGELFF. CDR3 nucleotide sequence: TGTGCCACCCGAGACGCGACCGGGGAGCTGTTTTTT.

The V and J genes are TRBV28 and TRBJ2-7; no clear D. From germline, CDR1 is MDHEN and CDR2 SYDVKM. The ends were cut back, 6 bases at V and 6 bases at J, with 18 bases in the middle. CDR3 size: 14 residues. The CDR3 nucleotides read TGTGCCAGCAGAATACTTTCGACCCTCCGCGAGCAGTACGTC. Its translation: CASRILSTLREQYV.

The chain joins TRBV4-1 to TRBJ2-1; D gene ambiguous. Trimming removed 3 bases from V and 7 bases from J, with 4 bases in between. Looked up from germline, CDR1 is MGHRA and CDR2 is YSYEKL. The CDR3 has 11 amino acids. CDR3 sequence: CASSHENEQFF. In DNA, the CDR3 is TGCGCCAGCAGCCACGAGAATGAGCAGTTCTTC.

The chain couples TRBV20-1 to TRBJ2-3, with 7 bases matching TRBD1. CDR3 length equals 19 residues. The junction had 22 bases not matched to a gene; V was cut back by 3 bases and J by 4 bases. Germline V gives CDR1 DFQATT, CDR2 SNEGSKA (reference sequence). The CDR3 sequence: CSASPPPGGALSIPDTQYF. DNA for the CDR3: TGCAGTGCTAGCCCCCCCCCAGGGGGAGCCCTCAGTATCCCAGATACGCAGTATTTT.

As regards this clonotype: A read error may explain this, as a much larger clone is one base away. Here the CDR3 reads CASSIGTGASYEQYF. Here the CDR3 DNA reads TGTGCTAGCAGCATAGGGACAGGCGCATCCTACGAGCAGTACTTC. The gene calls are TRBV7-6 and TRBJ2-7; 8 nucleotides match TRBD1. Germline CDR1 reads SGHVS; CDR2 reads FNYEAQ. The CDR3 sequence is 15 residues long.

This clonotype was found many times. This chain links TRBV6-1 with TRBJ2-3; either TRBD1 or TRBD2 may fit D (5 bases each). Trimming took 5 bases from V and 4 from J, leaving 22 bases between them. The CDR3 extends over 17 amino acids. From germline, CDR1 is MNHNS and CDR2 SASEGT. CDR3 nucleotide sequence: TGTGCCAGCAGTTTCGATGGAACCAGCCGAGGGGCAGATACGCAGTATTTT. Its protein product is CASSFDGTSRGADTQYF.

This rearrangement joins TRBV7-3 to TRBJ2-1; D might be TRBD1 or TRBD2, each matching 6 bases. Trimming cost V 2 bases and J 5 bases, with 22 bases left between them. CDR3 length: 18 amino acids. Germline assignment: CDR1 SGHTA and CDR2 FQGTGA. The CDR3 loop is CASSLRPGGRSTHNEQFF. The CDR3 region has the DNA TGTGCCAGCAGCTTACGTCCTGGGGGGCGGTCCACACACAATGAGCAGTTCTTC.

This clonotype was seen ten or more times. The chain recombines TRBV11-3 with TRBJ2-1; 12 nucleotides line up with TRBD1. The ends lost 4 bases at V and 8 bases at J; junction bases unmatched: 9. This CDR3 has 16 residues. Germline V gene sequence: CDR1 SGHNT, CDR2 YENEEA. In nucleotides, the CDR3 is TGTGCCAGCAGCTCATTTGGGACAGGGGGCCAGGATGAGCAGTTCTTC. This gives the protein CASSSFGTGGQDEQFF.

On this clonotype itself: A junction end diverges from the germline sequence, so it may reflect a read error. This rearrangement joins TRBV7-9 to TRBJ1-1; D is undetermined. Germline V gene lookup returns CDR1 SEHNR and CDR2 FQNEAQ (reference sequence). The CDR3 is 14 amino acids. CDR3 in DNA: TGTGCCGGCAGCTTTCGCGGGGTGAACACTGAAGCTTTCTTT. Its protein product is CAGSFRGVNTEAFF.

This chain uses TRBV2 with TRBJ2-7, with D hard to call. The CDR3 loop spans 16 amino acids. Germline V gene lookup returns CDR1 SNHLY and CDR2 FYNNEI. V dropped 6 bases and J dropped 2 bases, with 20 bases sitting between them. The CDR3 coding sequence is TGTGCCAGCAGGGACCCCCGGGCCTCAGCAACCTACGAGCAGTACGTC. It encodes CASRDPRASATYEQYV.

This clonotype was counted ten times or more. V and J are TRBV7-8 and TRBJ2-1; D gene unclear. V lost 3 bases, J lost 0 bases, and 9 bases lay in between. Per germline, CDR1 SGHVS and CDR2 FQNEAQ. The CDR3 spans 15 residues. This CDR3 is CASSFRALSYNEQFF. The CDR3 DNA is TGTGCCAGCAGCTTCCGGGCCCTCTCCTACAATGAGCAGTTCTTC.

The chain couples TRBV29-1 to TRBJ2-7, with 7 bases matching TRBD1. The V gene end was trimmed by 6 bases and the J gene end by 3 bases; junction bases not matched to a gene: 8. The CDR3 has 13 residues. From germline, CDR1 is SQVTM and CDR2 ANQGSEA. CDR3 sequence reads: CSVLTGQDYEQYF. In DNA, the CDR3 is TGCAGCGTGCTTACCGGACAGGACTACGAGCAGTACTTC.

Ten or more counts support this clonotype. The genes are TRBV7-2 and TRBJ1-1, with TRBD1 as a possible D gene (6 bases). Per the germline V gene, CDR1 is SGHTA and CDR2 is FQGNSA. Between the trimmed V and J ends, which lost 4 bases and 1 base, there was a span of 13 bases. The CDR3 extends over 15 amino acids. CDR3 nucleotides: TGTGCCAGCAGCTCTAGACAGGCCCCGAACACTGAAGCTTTCTTT. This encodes CASSSRQAPNTEAFF.

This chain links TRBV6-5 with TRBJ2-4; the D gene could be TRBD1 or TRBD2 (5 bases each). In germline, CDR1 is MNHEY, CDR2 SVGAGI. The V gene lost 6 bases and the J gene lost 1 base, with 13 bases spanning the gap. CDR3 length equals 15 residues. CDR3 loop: CASSTRGMAKNIQYF. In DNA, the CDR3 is TGTGCCAGCAGCACCCGGGGCATGGCCAAAAACATTCAGTACTTC.